The rows below give T cell receptor beta chains drawn from one sample of a study of cytomegalovirus exposure and HLA in healthy donors. Sequencing was performed with immunoSEQ multiplex PCR; in TCRdb, only in-frame clones are kept and a portion is missing. The sample shows about 130,000 clones, approximately 94% of them seen only once. The sequenced material came from PBMCs. Receptor source: a man aged 18-30 years in good health and CMV-seronegative. CDR3s include the opening cysteine and the closing phenylalanine or tryptophan. Each record gives: clone size, J gene, D gene, V gene, CDR3 length, CDR3 protein, CDR3 DNA. A D gene is named only where the DNA matches it firmly. Clone size appears in some rows only: once, few, many, or a class for an expanded clone.

- TRBJ2-3 - TRBV6-6 16 CASSYSSPGNTDTQYF TGTGCCAGCAGTTACTCGAGTCCGGGGAACACAGATACGCAGTATTTT
- TRBJ1-1 - TRBV30 12 CAWSTTGYEAFF TGTGCCTGGAGTACCACAGGCTATGAAGCTTTCTTT
- TRBJ2-7 TRBD1 TRBV29-1 16 CSVKVPGQGASYEQYF TGCAGCGTGAAAGTCCCGGGACAGGGGGCTTCCTACGAGCAGTACTTC
- TRBJ2-5 - TRBV7-9 14 CASSLGTAQETQYF TGTGCCAGCAGCTTAGGGACAGCCCAAGAGACCCAGTACTTC
- TRBJ1-5 - TRBV12-5 12 CASGQGTEVQHF TGTGCTAGTGGGCAGGGGACGGAGGTCCAGCATTTT
- TRBJ2-3 TRBD2 TRBV5-4 17 CASSSGLAGGGTDTQYF TGTGCCAGCAGCTCCGGACTAGCGGGAGGTGGCACAGATACGCAGTATTTT
- TRBJ2-7 - TRBV10-3 13 CAISEGPIYEQYF TGTGCCATCAGTGAGGGGCCCATCTACGAGCAGTACTTC
- TRBJ1-1 - TRBV7-3 16 CASSLTPQTLNTEAFF TGTGCCAGCAGCTTAACGCCCCAGACACTGAACACTGAAGCTTTCTTT
few TRBJ2-2 TRBD1 TRBV7-9 16 CASSFGQGFNTGELFF TGTGCCAGCAGCTTCGGACAGGGCTTCAACACCGGGGAGCTGTTTTTT
- TRBJ2-7 TRBD2 TRBV9 14 CASSADVGLAEQYF TGTGCCAGCAGCGCCGACGTGGGACTAGCAGAGCAGTACTTC
- TRBJ2-6 - TRBV18 16 CASSPLQGGGANVLTF TGTGCCAGCTCACCACTCCAGGGCGGAGGGGCCAACGTCCTGACTTTC
- TRBJ1-1 - TRBV19 13 CASSSTRDSEAFF TGTGCCAGTAGTTCAACCCGAGACAGTGAAGCTTTCTTT
- TRBJ1-3 - TRBV18 15 CASSPGRSSGNTIYF TGTGCCAGCTCACCAGGCCGAAGCTCTGGAAACACCATATATTTT
few TRBJ2-7 - TRBV14 13 CASSPLRVGEQYF TGTGCCAGCAGCCCTTTGAGGGTGGGTGAGCAGTACTTC
- TRBJ1-2 - TRBV27 12 CASRASGYGYTF TGTGCCAGCAGGGCCAGTGGTTATGGCTACACCTTC
- TRBJ2-2 - TRBV28 15 CASSFPQRLTGELFF TGTGCCAGCAGCTTCCCCCAGCGACTCACCGGGGAGCTGTTTTTT
- TRBJ2-7 - TRBV19 14 CASSPAVGPGEQYF TGTGCCAGTAGTCCCGCGGTGGGGCCGGGTGAGCAGTACTTC
once TRBJ2-2 - TRBV4-3 15 CASSQTDWNTGELFF TGCGCCAGCAGCCAAACGGACTGGAACACCGGGGAGCTGTTTTTT
- TRBJ2-2 TRBD1 TRBV9 17 CASSTRQGAQGTGELFF TGTGCCAGCAGCACCCGCCAGGGGGCGCAGGGCACCGGGGAGCTGTTTTTT
- TRBJ2-1 - TRBV2 12 CASSESLGEQFF TGTGCCAGCAGTGAATCACTCGGTGAGCAGTTCTTC
once TRBJ1-2 - TRBV19 12 CASTMGGYGYTF TGTGCCAGTACCATGGGGGGGTATGGCTACACCTTC
- TRBJ2-7 TRBD2 TRBV7-9 17 CASSLEGRASGFYEQYF TGTGCCAGCAGCTTAGAAGGGAGGGCTAGCGGGTTCTACGAGCAGTACTTC
- TRBJ1-1 - TRBV18 13 CASSSGSNTEAFF TGTGCCAGCTCATCCGGGTCGAACACTGAAGCTTTCTTT
- TRBJ2-1 TRBD1 TRBV10-3 12 CAISERTGEQFF TGTGCCATCAGTGAAAGGACAGGCGAGCAGTTCTTC
- TRBJ1-4 TRBD1 TRBV7-3 15 CASSLRRTGNEKLFF TGTGCCAGCAGCTTACGTAGGACAGGAAATGAAAAACTGTTTTTT
once TRBJ2-7 TRBD1 TRBV5-4 16 CASSYTGQGRSYEQYF TGTGCCAGCAGTTACACCGGACAGGGTCGTTCCTACGAGCAGTACTTC
once TRBJ2-7 - TRBV27 15 CASSIRGVSIYEQYF TGTGCCAGCAGCATCAGGGGGGTATCCATCTACGAGCAGTACTTC
- TRBJ2-7 - TRBV11-2 16 CASSLGLSVTLYEQYF TGTGCCAGCAGCTTAGGGTTGTCGGTCACCCTCTACGAGCAGTACTTC
- TRBJ2-7 TRBD2 TRBV19 14 CASSISGRAYEQYF TGTGCCAGTAGTATCAGCGGGAGGGCCTACGAGCAGTACTTC
- TRBJ2-1 TRBD2 TRBV4-1 17 CASSQTPLAGAYNEQFF TGCGCCAGCAGCCAAACCCCACTAGCGGGAGCCTACAATGAGCAGTTCTTC
once TRBJ2-5 - TRBV15 11 CAAQGRETQYF TGTGCCGCACAGGGTCGGGAGACCCAGTACTTC
- TRBJ1-4 - TRBV19 14 CASSLHGTNEKLFF TGTGCCAGTAGCCTCCACGGGACTAATGAAAAACTGTTTTTT
- TRBJ2-2 TRBD2 TRBV4-3 16 CASSQELAANTGELFF TGCGCCAGCAGCCAAGAGCTAGCGGCGAACACCGGGGAGCTGTTTTTT
- TRBJ2-1 TRBD2 TRBV9 19 CASSSPRGLAGESYNEQFF TGTGCCAGCAGCTCACCGAGGGGACTAGCGGGAGAATCCTACAATGAGCAGTTCTTC
- TRBJ2-7 TRBD1 TRBV11-2 14 CASSNGQALGEQYF TGTGCCAGCAGCAACGGACAGGCGCTCGGGGAGCAGTACTTC
- TRBJ1-3 - TRBV6-5 16 CASSYGTPYSGNTIYF TGTGCCAGCAGTTACGGGACACCTTACTCTGGAAACACCATATATTTT
- TRBJ1-2 - TRBV5-1 17 CASSLGPPGGKGYGYTF TGCGCCAGCAGCTTGGGACCCCCCGGGGGTAAGGGCTATGGCTACACCTTC
- TRBJ2-1 - TRBV11-2 13 CASSLISLDEQFF TGTGCCAGCAGCTTAATCAGTCTAGATGAGCAGTTCTTC
- TRBJ1-2 - TRBV28 13 CASRVDTPEMKTF TGTGCCAGCAGAGTGGACACCCCTGAGATGAAAACCTTC
- TRBJ2-1 TRBD2 TRBV7-8 13 CASSLWTSDEQFF TGTGCCAGCAGCCTGTGGACTAGTGATGAGCAGTTCTTC
once TRBJ2-1 TRBD1 TRBV5-1 16 CASSLEGADSYNEQFF TGCGCCAGCAGCTTGGAGGGGGCGGACTCCTACAATGAGCAGTTCTTC
- TRBJ2-7 TRBD2 TRBV5-5 14 CASSLVWTRAEQYF TGTGCCAGCAGCTTGGTTTGGACTAGAGCCGAGCAGTACTTC
once TRBJ1-2 TRBD1 TRBV6-5 12 CASSWDRIGYTF TGTGCCAGCAGTTGGGACAGAATCGGCTACACCTTC
- TRBJ1-5 TRBD1 TRBV5-1 15 CASSYGQGDNQPQHF TGCGCCAGCAGCTACGGACAGGGCGACAATCAGCCCCAGCATTTT
- TRBJ2-5 TRBD2 TRBV9 16 CASSYHLAGGLETQYF TGTGCCAGCAGCTACCATTTAGCGGGAGGTTTGGAGACCCAGTACTTC
- TRBJ2-2 TRBD2 TRBV4-3 16 CASSQGRLAGGRELFF TGCGCCAGCAGCCAAGGGAGACTAGCGGGAGGCCGAGAGCTGTTTTTT
once TRBJ2-3 TRBD2 TRBV4-2 15 CASTRAGAGTDTQYF TGTGCCAGCACCCGAGCGGGAGCGGGCACAGATACGCAGTATTTT
- TRBJ2-7 TRBD1 TRBV27 13 CASSSDRVGEQYF TGTGCCAGCAGTTCGGACAGGGTGGGCGAGCAGTACTTC
once TRBJ1-1 - TRBV7-9 14 CASRPGVMNTEAFF TGTGCCAGCAGGCCGGGAGTTATGAACACTGAAGCTTTCTTT
- TRBJ1-5 - TRBV27 14 CASRDTGSAQPQHF TGTGCCAGCAGAGACACAGGGTCGGCTCAGCCCCAGCATTTT
- TRBJ1-1 - TRBV30 12 CAWRGFWPEAFF TGTGCCTGGAGGGGCTTCTGGCCTGAAGCTTTCTTT
- TRBJ2-5 - TRBV5-1 12 CASSLAGETQYF TGCGCCAGCAGCTTGGCGGGGGAGACCCAGTACTTC
- TRBJ2-7 - TRBV30 12 CAWSTPPRGQYF TGTGCCTGGAGTACCCCCCCCCGAGGGCAGTACTTC
- TRBJ1-1 TRBD1 TRBV2 13 CARGQGTKAEAFF TGTGCCAGGGGACAGGGTACGAAGGCTGAAGCTTTCTTT
- TRBJ1-1 TRBD1 TRBV18 14 CASSPARGDTEAFF TGTGCCAGCTCACCGGCCAGGGGGGACACTGAAGCTTTCTTT
once TRBJ2-7 TRBD1 TRBV4-2 16 CASSQDDRAKNYEQYF TGTGCCAGCAGCCAAGATGACAGGGCCAAGAACTACGAGCAGTACTTC
- TRBJ2-1 - TRBV11-3 12 CASSLDEREQFF TGTGCCAGCAGCTTAGATGAGAGGGAGCAGTTCTTC